This T cell receptor beta chain was found in a study of PD-L1 blockade in urothelial cancer. Documented time point: peripheral blood 6 weeks after treatment start. Each patient supplied 1 to 8 pretreatment and on-treatment samples. Study-wide findings and caveats: Below-median blood TCR clonality before treatment forecast better survival.

Only in-frame clones appear in the TCRdb table, and some are missing; sequencing was by immunoSEQ multiplex PCR. Here the sample spans more than 95,000 clones, approximately 85% being singletons. Note on this clone: Its antigen is as yet unknown.

The CDR3 is 16 residues long. Germline-derived CDR1 and CDR2 are LNHDA and SQIVND (reference sequence). J was trimmed by 7 bases and V by 5 bases; bases with no gene match: 14. The genes are TRBV19 and TRBJ2-3; the match to TRBD2 covers 8 bases. The sequencing used PBMCs, collected around atezolizumab (anti-PD-L1) treatment. This sequence originates from a man aged 45-65 years with urothelial cancer. The CDR3 region is CASSGPGGPDYNTQYF. The CDR3 DNA reads as TGTGCCAGTAGTGGACCGGGGGGGCCGGACTATAATACGCAGTATTTT.